These 29 T cell receptor beta chains share one sample of origin, sequenced in a study of siplizumab effects on memory and regulatory T cells. This table comes from immunoSEQ multiplex PCR, and its TCRdb copy is limited to in-frame clones, with some not included. There are some 100,000 clones in the sample; 90% to 95% occur only once, and around 0.7% lies in the top ten. The sequenced sample was Tregs sorted from blood. The receptors here all came from a human donor in good health.

This clone was observed a handful of times. V and J are TRBV14 and TRBJ1-1; D gene ambiguous. The CDR3 length is 11 residues. Trimming stripped 1 base from V and 8 bases from J, with 5 bases between. Germline V gives CDR1 SGHDN, CDR2 FVKESK. The CDR3 sequence is CASSQGKEAFF. The CDR3 DNA reads as TGTGCCAGCAGCCAAGGGAAGGAAGCTTTCTTT.

The chain has TRBV5-4 and TRBJ2-3; 13 bases match TRBD2. J was trimmed by 3 bases and V by 4 bases; bases with no gene match: 8. CDR3 length: 17 residues. Germline CDR1 is SGHNT and CDR2 is YYREEE (reference sequence). CDR3 nucleotides: TGTGCCAGCAGCGCTGGACTAGCGGGAGTTAAGACAGATACGCAGTATTTT. It is translated as CASSAGLAGVKTDTQYF.

V gene TRBV6-5 combines with J gene TRBJ2-1; 7 bases line up with TRBD2. The CDR3 sequence is 15 residues long. Looked up from germline, CDR1 is MNHEY and CDR2 is SVGAGI. J was trimmed by 6 bases and V by 8 bases; bases with no gene match: 13. CDR3 protein: CASGFVAGDGNEQFF. The CDR3, as DNA: TGTGCCAGCGGCTTTGTCGCGGGAGACGGCAATGAGCAGTTCTTC.

Turning to this clone: Other DNA sequences from this sample encode an identical CDR3 as well. The J gene is TRBJ2-5, the V gene TRBV5-4; unclear D gene. The CDR3 spans 12 residues. The V end was cut by 1 base, the J end by 5 bases, with 6 bases between. The germline gives CDR1 SGHNT, CDR2 YYREEE (reference sequence). For the CDR3, the DNA is TGTGCCAGCAGCTTGATAGGGGAGACCCAGTACTTC. Translating gives CASSLIGETQYF.

V gene TRBV27 combines with J gene TRBJ2-6; TRBD2 matches 14 bases. CDR3 size: 19 residues. Unmatched junction bases numbered 6, after V lost 5 bases and J lost 0 bases. Germline values: CDR1 MNHEY, CDR2 SMNVEV (reference sequence). CDR3 bases: TGTGCCAGCAGTCCCGGACTAGCGGGAGGTTTCTCTGGGGCCAACGTCCTGACTTTC. Protein: CASSPGLAGGFSGANVLTF. Full variable domain (missing parts from reference TRBV27 and TRBJ2-6): EAQVTQNPRYLITVTGKKLTVTCSQNMNHEYMSWYRQDPGLGLRQIYYSMNVEVTDKGDVPEGYKVSRKEKRNFPLILESPSPNQTSLYFCASSPGLAGGFSGANVLTFGAGSRLTVL.

The genes are TRBV7-2 and TRBJ1-1; D call uncertain. The V end was cut by 4 bases, the J end by 0 bases, with 9 bases between. Germline V gene sequence: CDR1 SGHTA, CDR2 FQGNSA. CDR3 length equals 14 residues. The CDR3 DNA sequence: TGTGCCAGCAGCTGGCCACCCATGAACACTGAAGCTTTCTTT. Amino acid sequence: CASSWPPMNTEAFF.

This chain joins TRBV29-1 and TRBJ2-3, with D perhaps matching TRBD2 (5 bases). Trimming removed 8 bases from V and 4 bases from J, with 10 bases in between. Germline V gives CDR1 SQVTM, CDR2 ANQGSEA. There are 11 residues in the CDR3. CDR3 coding DNA: TGCAGCTCCTCGCGGGCAGATACGCAGTATTTT. Residues: CSSSRADTQYF.

J is TRBJ2-1 and V is TRBV12-5; D is possibly TRBD2 (6 bases). This CDR3 is built from 18 residues. The ends were cut back, 0 bases at V and 0 bases at J, with 15 bases in the middle. Per germline, CDR1 LGHNT and CDR2 FRNRAP. CDR3 protein: CASGLVRSAGSSYNEQFF. DNA of the CDR3: TGTGCTAGTGGTTTGGTACGTTCAGCGGGTAGCTCCTACAATGAGCAGTTCTTC.

The chain is built from TRBV21-1 and TRBJ2-3; TRBD2 is the table's D call, not checked against the DNA. TRBV21-1 is a pseudogene segment. This CDR3 region has 18 residues. The CDR3 spells CASRQLGSSGRFEDTQYF. The CDR3 DNA is TGTGCCAGCAGGCAATTGGGGTCTAGCGGGCGCTTTGAGGATACGCAGTATTTT.

The chain uses TRBV29-1 and TRBJ2-3; either TRBD1 or TRBD2 may supply D (5 bases each). Germline CDR1 and CDR2: SQVTM and ANQGSEA. Deletions cut 5 bases from V and 3 bases from J, with 18 bases between. The CDR3 length is 15 residues. CDR3 DNA: TGCAGCGTTAAGGGACGCGAGCAAGGGACAGATACGCAGTATTTT. Encoded protein: CSVKGREQGTDTQYF.

The chain links TRBV5-1 to TRBJ2-5; D is undetermined. Germline V gene sequence: CDR1 SGHRS, CDR2 YFSETQ. The CDR3 is made up of 14 amino acids. Trimming stripped 1 base from V and 2 bases from J, with 9 bases between. The chain's CDR3 is CASSLFLGQETQYF. DNA for the CDR3: TGCGCCAGCAGCTTGTTTCTGGGTCAAGAGACCCAGTACTTC.

This chain uses TRBV30 with TRBJ1-1, with a tentative D call TRBD1 (5 bases). Germline CDR1 and CDR2: GTSNPN and SVGIG (reference sequence). With 4 bases removed from V and 3 bases from J, the gap between germline ends came to 15 bases. The CDR3 extends over 14 amino acids. The CDR3 loop is CAWNSWGRDTEAFF. CDR3 DNA sequence: TGTGCCTGGAACAGTTGGGGACGGGACACTGAAGCTTTCTTT.

The chain links TRBV14 to TRBJ2-2, with 7 bases fitting TRBD1. The CDR3 runs to 16 residues. Germline trimming cut 4 bases from V and 2 bases from J; bases unmatched to any gene: 7. Germline CDR1 and CDR2: SGHDN and FVKESK. For the CDR3, the DNA is TGTGCCAGCAGCCCCCCTCGGACAGGAAACACCGGGGAGCTGTTTTTT. Residues: CASSPPRTGNTGELFF. Supplemented by reference TRBV14 and TRBJ2-2, the full variable domain reads EAGVTQFPSHSVIEKGQTVTLRCDPISGHDNLYWYRRVMGKEIKFLLHFVKESKQDESGMPNNRFLAERTGGTYSTLKVQPAELEDSGVYFCASSPPRTGNTGELFFGEGSRLTVL.

The chain has TRBV28 and TRBJ2-7; weak D call: TRBD1 (6 bases). The CDR3 runs to 18 residues. Between the trimmed V and J ends, which lost 6 bases and 4 bases, there was a span of 28 bases. The germline CDR1 and CDR2 sequences are MDHEN and SYDVKM. CDR3 nucleotide sequence: TGTGCCAGCAGCCCATCTCGGTGGGTAGACAGGAAGGTTTACGAGCAGTACTTC. Protein product: CASSPSRWVDRKVYEQYF.

CDR3 loop: CASSPDLGVETQYF. CDR3 nucleotides: TGTGCCAGCTCGCCGGACCTAGGGGTGGAGACCCAGTACTTC. The rearrangement joins TRBV18 to TRBJ2-5; D is perhaps TRBD1 (5 bases). Trimming took off 6 bases at V and 5 bases at J, with 16 bases between the two ends. This CDR3 spans 14 amino acids. In germline, CDR1 is KGHSH, CDR2 LQKENI.

The chain couples TRBV6-6 to TRBJ1-2; 7 positions match TRBD1. The J segment lost 8 bases and the V segment lost 0 bases, leaving 9 bases of the junction unmatched. CDR1 and CDR2 (germline): MNHNY, SVGAGI (reference sequence). The CDR3 sequence is 15 residues long. The CDR3 nucleotides read TGTGCCAGCAGTTACTCGACAGGGAGGGTTCGGGGCTACACCTTC. It codes for CASSYSTGRVRGYTF.

About this clone: Compared with germline, one end of the junction differs, possibly owing to a read error. This chain links TRBV30 with TRBJ2-3; no definite D call. The germline V gene has CDR1 GTSNPN and CDR2 SVGIG (reference sequence). The CDR3 runs 13 residues. CDR3 sequence: CAWSVSDGDAQYF. CDR3 in DNA: TGTGCCTGGAGTGTAAGCGATGGAGATGCGCAGTATTTT.

The V call is TRBV4-1, the J call TRBJ2-6, with 11 bases identical to TRBD2. The CDR3 runs 21 residues. J was trimmed by 0 bases and V by 0 bases; bases with no gene match: 10. CDR1 is MGHRA, CDR2 YSYEKL, per germline. CDR3 nucleotides: TGCGCCAGCAGCCAAGATCGGGGTCTAGCGGGAGGCCTCTCTGGGGCCAACGTCCTGACTTTC. Translating gives CASSQDRGLAGGLSGANVLTF.

This chain uses TRBV28 with TRBJ2-7; 9 nucleotides line up with TRBD1. Per germline, CDR1 MDHEN and CDR2 SYDVKM. Germline trimming cut 5 bases from V and 2 bases from J; bases unmatched to any gene: 13. The CDR3 contains 17 residues. Here the CDR3 DNA reads TGTGCCAGCAGTCCACTACCCGGACAGGGGTTTCCCTACGAGCAGTACTTC. Translated, it gives CASSPLPGQGFPYEQYF.

V and J are TRBV2 and TRBJ2-5; the D gene could be TRBD1 or TRBD2 (5 bases each). V shed 3 bases and J shed 7 bases, with 21 bases lying between them. Germline V gene data show CDR1 as SNHLY and CDR2 as FYNNEI. This CDR3 region has 16 residues. In DNA form, the CDR3 reads TGTGCCAGCAGTGAGATACGGTGGGGACGCCGTGGGACCCAGTACTTC. Amino acids: CASSEIRWGRRGTQYF.

For the CDR3, the DNA is TGCGCCAGCACCCCGTCGGGGAGCCCCACAGATACGCAGTATTTT. The encoded protein is CASTPSGSPTDTQYF. The V gene is TRBV10-1, the J gene TRBJ2-3; D perhaps matches TRBD2 (5 bases). V lost 7 bases to trimming and J lost 2 bases, with 16 bases between them. Germline lookup yields CDR1 WNHNN and CDR2 SYGVQD (reference sequence). The CDR3 runs 15 residues.

The rearrangement links TRBV5-1 to TRBJ2-6; D remains unclear. Trimming pared 4 bases from V and 0 bases from J, leaving 14 bases between. CDR3 length: 17 residues. The germline V gene encodes CDR1 SGHRS and CDR2 YFSETQ. The DNA of the CDR3 is TGCGCCAGCAGCCTGGGCGTTAAACTCTCTGGGGCCAACGTCCTGACTTTC. This sequence encodes CASSLGVKLSGANVLTF.

The CDR3 loop is CASSLVSDTGELFF. CDR3 nucleotides: TGTGCCAGCAGCTTGGTCTCGGACACCGGGGAGCTGTTTTTT. The chain combines TRBV5-4 with TRBJ2-2; D is unresolved. V lost 0 bases and J 3 bases, leaving 6 bases between the germline ends. CDR1 is SGHNT and CDR2 is YYREEE in the germline V gene (reference sequence). There are 14 residues in the CDR3.

The chain links TRBV5-1 to TRBJ2-7; D is possibly TRBD1 (5 bases). From germline, CDR1 is SGHRS and CDR2 YFSETQ. This CDR3 spans 14 amino acids. The V gene lost 4 bases and the J gene lost 1 base, with 12 bases spanning the gap. CDR3 residues: CASSGDRASYEQYF. In DNA, the CDR3 is TGCGCCAGCAGCGGAGACAGAGCTTCCTACGAGCAGTACTTC.

The J gene is TRBJ2-1, the V gene TRBV5-1, with a weak D call TRBD2 (5 bases). The CDR3 consists of 14 residues. Germline CDR1 and CDR2: SGHRS and YFSETQ. Trimming stripped 7 bases from V and 2 bases from J, with 13 bases between. CDR3 protein: CASSIPAAYNEQFF. The CDR3 DNA follows: TGCGCCAGCTCCATCCCAGCGGCCTACAATGAGCAGTTCTTC. Looking up the rest from reference TRBV5-1 and TRBJ2-1 gives the full variable domain: KAGVTQTPRYLIKTRGQQVTLSCSPISGHRSVSWYQQTPGQGLQFLFEYFSETQRNKGNFPGRFSGRQFSNSRSEMNVSTLELGDSALYLCASSIPAAYNEQFFGPGTRLTVL.

V usage is TRBV28 and J usage is TRBJ2-1; D perhaps matches TRBD2 (6 bases). Germline CDR1 and CDR2: MDHEN and SYDVKM. V was cut by 4 bases and J by 3 bases, with 16 bases left in between. CDR3 length: 16 amino acids. The CDR3 region is CASSSPSSALYNEQFF. CDR3 coding DNA: TGTGCCAGCAGTTCACCGTCTAGCGCCCTCTACAATGAGCAGTTCTTC.

The chain carries TRBV13 and TRBJ2-7; TRBD1 aligns across 7 bases. This CDR3 is 15 amino acids long. J gave up 0 bases and V 5 bases, and 7 bases lay outside the gene matches. Per the germline V gene, CDR1 is PRHDT and CDR2 is FYEKMQ (reference sequence). The CDR3 DNA reads as TGTGCCAGCAGCAAAAGGGACAGAAGCTCCTACGAGCAGTACTTC. Its protein product is CASSKRDRSSYEQYF.

This clone was seen only once. The rearrangement joins TRBV5-4 to TRBJ2-1, with TRBD2 matching over 11 bases. Germline loops: CDR1 SGHNT, CDR2 YYREEE (reference sequence). The CDR3 runs 19 residues. Trimming took 3 bases from V and 2 from J; bases not matched to a gene: 13. The chain's CDR3 is CASSSRTRGLAVTYNEQFF. Written as DNA, the CDR3 is TGTGCCAGCAGCTCCCGCACCCGGGGACTAGCGGTAACCTACAATGAGCAGTTCTTC.

The chain joins TRBV19 to TRBJ2-1, with 7 positions matching TRBD2. V was pared by 4 bases and J by 3 bases, with 0 bases of the junction left unmatched. CDR1 LNHDA and CDR2 SQIVND come from the germline V gene (reference sequence). This CDR3 spans 13 amino acids. The CDR3 is CASSSGGYNEQFF. The CDR3 DNA follows: TGTGCCAGTAGTAGCGGGGGCTACAATGAGCAGTTCTTC.